This T cell receptor beta chain was recovered during a study of T cells in Graves' hyperthyroidism and ophthalmopathy. Study information: Sampling of peripheral blood happened at initial diagnosis, prior to any treatment.

The source material, RNA transcripts, was used to amplify TCR beta CDR3 regions. A set of HTBI primers served as the primers for a first-round RT-PCR of the TCR CDR3. TCRdb re-analysed the multiplex PCR reads in MiXCR, keeping a single row per CDR3 protein. The data contain fewer than 650,000 distinct CDR3 sequences, 13% to 15% of them singletons. Regarding this clonotype: The antigen remains undetermined. A much larger clone is a single base away; this may be a read error.

No ophthalmopathy progression within 18 months constituted stable Graves' hyperthyroidism. The germline CDR1 and CDR2 sequences are SGHRS and YFSETQ. The CDR3 spans 16 residues. Unmatched junction bases numbered 7, after V lost 7 bases and J lost 0 bases. Study conclusions and caveats: Separation of ophthalmopathy from stable hyperthyroidism was achieved by a 13 V-J model. Most clonotypes expanded in the thyroid (above 0.001) were also present in blood.

This sequence was found in a woman in her 40s with Graves' hyperthyroidism. The rearrangement joins TRBV5-1 to TRBJ2-3; 11 nucleotides line up with TRBD2. The sample was blood. The CDR3 spells CASGQGLAESTDTQYF. The CDR3 DNA follows: TGCGCCAGCGGCCAGGGACTAGCGGAAAGCACAGATACGCAGTATTTT.